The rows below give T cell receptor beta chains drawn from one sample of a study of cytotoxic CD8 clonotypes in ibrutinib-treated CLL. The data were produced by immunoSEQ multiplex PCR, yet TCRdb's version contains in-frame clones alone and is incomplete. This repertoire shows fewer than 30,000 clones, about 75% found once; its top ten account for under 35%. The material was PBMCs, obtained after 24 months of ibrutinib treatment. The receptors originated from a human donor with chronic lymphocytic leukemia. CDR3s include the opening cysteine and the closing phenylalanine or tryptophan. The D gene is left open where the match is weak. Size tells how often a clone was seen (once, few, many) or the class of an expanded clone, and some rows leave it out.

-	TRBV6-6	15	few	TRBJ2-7	CASSYSRGSAYEQYF	TGTGCCAGCAGTTACTCCCGGGGAAGTGCCTACGAGCAGTACTTC
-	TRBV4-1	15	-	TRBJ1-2	CASSQDRGYLWGYTF	TGCGCCAGCAGCCAAGATAGGGGATACCTATGGGGCTACACCTTC
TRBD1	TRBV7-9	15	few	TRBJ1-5	CASSPGGSDNQPQHF	TGTGCCAGCAGCCCAGGGGGGTCCGACAATCAGCCCCAGCATTTT
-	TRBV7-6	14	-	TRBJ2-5	CASSSYGPGETQYF	TGTGCCAGCAGCTCCTACGGGCCGGGGGAGACCCAGTACTTC
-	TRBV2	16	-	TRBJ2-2	CASSESRTENTGELFF	TGTGCCAGCAGTGAATCCCGGACAGAGAACACCGGGGAGCTGTTTTTT
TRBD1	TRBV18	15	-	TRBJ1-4	CASSEDQGADEKLFF	TGTGCCAGCTCAGAAGATCAGGGGGCAGATGAAAAACTGTTTTTT
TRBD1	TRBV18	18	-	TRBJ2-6	CASSATGTELPGANVLTF	TGTGCCAGCTCAGCCACCGGGACAGAGCTTCCTGGGGCCAACGTCCTGACTTTC
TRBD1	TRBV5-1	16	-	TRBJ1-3	CASSSTGGNSGNTIYF	TGCGCCAGCAGCTCGACAGGGGGCAACTCTGGAAACACCATATATTTT
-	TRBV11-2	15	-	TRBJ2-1	CASSSRRLEDNEQFF	TGTGCCAGCAGCTCCCGACGGCTCGAGGACAATGAGCAGTTCTTC
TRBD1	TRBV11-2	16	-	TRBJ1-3	CASSGGQGSSGNTIYF	TGTGCCAGCAGCGGAGGACAGGGAAGCTCTGGAAACACCATATATTTT
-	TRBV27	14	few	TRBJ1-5	CASRTLGVNQPQHF	TGTGCCAGCAGAACCCTTGGGGTTAATCAGCCCCAGCATTTT
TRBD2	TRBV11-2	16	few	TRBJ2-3	CASSGGTRQITDTQYF	TGTGCCAGCAGCGGCGGGACTAGACAAATCACAGATACGCAGTATTTT
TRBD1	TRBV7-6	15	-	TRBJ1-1	CASSSTGGPNTEAFF	TGTGCCAGCAGCTCGACAGGGGGCCCAAACACTGAAGCTTTCTTT
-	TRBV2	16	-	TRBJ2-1	CASTLEGGSSYNEQFF	TGTGCCAGCACCTTGGAGGGGGGATCCTCCTACAATGAGCAGTTCTTC